In its sample, the clone carrying this T cell receptor (beta chain) was seen many times. Its target is not known. These data come from a study of T-cell reconstitution after alpha-beta-depleted transplantation in children. This CDR3 has 15 residues. V lost 6 bases, J lost 4 bases, and 16 bases lay in between. Study-level findings and limits: About two months after transplant, alpha-beta T cells reportedly came from several hundred expanded graft clones. For some patients, TCRbeta diversity was high at day 60 because of recipient T cells and thymic progenitors that survived.

Unique molecular identifiers tagged the TCRbeta library. A single record per CDR3 protein comes from TCRdb applying MiXCR to the PCR reads. The table records hundreds of thousands of distinct CDR3 sequences, over 10% of them present only once. Sample: PBMCs, taken before TCRalphabeta/CD19-depleted stem cell transplant. The chain couples TRBV12-3 or TRBV12-4 to TRBJ2-1, with a weak D call TRBD2 (5 bases). This receptor was identified in a girl aged 2 to 9 with congenital amegakaryocytic thrombocytopenia, due to receive a stem cell transplant. The CDR3, as DNA: TGTGCCAGCAGCCCCGGAGGAGTCCGTTACAATGAGCAGTTCTTC. Its protein product is CASSPGGVRYNEQFF.